One and the same sample provided the 19 T cell receptor beta chains below, sequenced in a study of T cell responses to AZD1222 COVID-19 vaccine. The repertoire was sequenced with immunoSEQ multiplex PCR; TCRdb's copy has only in-frame clones and lacks some. The table lists around 15,000 clones, around 80% of them singletons, with approximately 40% in the top ten. The sample in question was peripheral blood, obtained 28 days after the second AZD1222 dose. These receptors all stem from an adult who received the AZD1222 COVID-19 vaccine.

This clone was observed once. This chain connects TRBV7-6 to TRBJ1-4, with 7 positions matching TRBD1. Germline lookup yields CDR1 SGHVS and CDR2 FNYEAQ. The trim removed 5 bases at V and 8 bases at J, leaving 11 bases unmatched. CDR3 length equals 15 residues. The DNA for the CDR3 is TGTGCCAGCAGCCCCAGGACAGGTTGGGGGGAAAAACTGTTTTTT. It specifies CASSPRTGWGEKLFF.

The table lists this clone with a few counts. The chain's CDR3 is CASSYSKGRVYGYTF. As DNA, the CDR3 is TGTGCCAGCAGTTACTCGAAGGGAAGGGTCTATGGCTACACCTTC. The rearrangement links TRBV6-5 to TRBJ1-2; no clear D. Between the trimmed V and J ends, which lost 0 bases and 4 bases, there was a span of 12 bases. The CDR3 consists of 15 residues. Germline loops: CDR1 MNHEY, CDR2 SVGAGI.

This sequence joins TRBV30 and TRBJ1-2; tentative D call: TRBD1 (5 bases). V lost 2 bases and J 0 bases, leaving 7 bases between the germline ends. CDR1 GTSNPN and CDR2 SVGIG come from the germline V gene (reference sequence). This CDR3 region has 13 residues. The chain's CDR3 is CAWSQGANYGYTF. The CDR3 DNA reads TGTGCCTGGAGTCAAGGGGCTAACTATGGCTACACCTTC.

This chain joins TRBV7-3 and TRBJ1-2, with D tentatively TRBD1 (6 bases). Trimming shortened V by 1 base and J by 6 bases, and 9 bases separated the two germline ends. The CDR3 extends over 13 amino acids. Germline V gene data show CDR1 as SGHTA and CDR2 as FQGTGA. The DNA for the CDR3 is TGTGCCAGCAGCTTAAGGACAGACGATGGCTACACCTTC. Residues: CASSLRTDDGYTF.

This chain joins TRBV6-4 and TRBJ2-1; a possible D gene is TRBD1 (6 bases). V was clipped by 2 bases and J by 7 bases, with 9 bases between them. From germline, CDR1 is MRHNA and CDR2 SNTAGT. The CDR3 has 13 residues. CDR3 region: CASSDKDSNEQFF. As DNA, the CDR3 is TGTGCCAGCAGTGACAAGGACAGTAATGAGCAGTTCTTC.

This clone appeared a few times. The chain combines TRBV20-1 with TRBJ1-2; a weak D match, TRBD1 (6 bases). Trimming took off 3 bases at V and 6 bases at J, with 17 bases between the two ends. This CDR3 has 14 amino acids. Germline CDR1 reads DFQATT; CDR2 reads SNEGSKA (reference sequence). The CDR3 spells CSASLIQGRHGYTF. The CDR3 region has the DNA TGCAGTGCTAGTCTCATACAGGGACGGCATGGCTACACCTTC.

CDR3 sequence (DNA): TGCGCCAGCAGCTTGGGGACAGGGCTCACCGGGGAGCTGTTTTTT. Protein: CASSLGTGLTGELFF. The rearrangement links TRBV5-1 to TRBJ2-2; 8 bases agree with TRBD1. Trimming took 0 bases from V and 4 from J; bases not matched to a gene: 2. Per germline, CDR1 SGHRS and CDR2 YFSETQ. CDR3 length: 15 amino acids.

CDR3 loop: CASTRQAETQYF. CDR3 nucleotide sequence: TGTGCCAGCACTCGACAGGCGGAGACCCAGTACTTC. This chain joins TRBV6-5 and TRBJ2-5; tentative D call: TRBD1 (6 bases). CDR3 length: 12 residues. Per the germline V gene, CDR1 is MNHEY and CDR2 is SVGAGI. Trimming removed 7 bases at V and 5 bases at J, with 11 bases between.

V usage is TRBV28 and J usage is TRBJ1-2; TRBD1 matches at 7 bases. Germline V lookup: CDR1 MDHEN, CDR2 SYDVKM. This CDR3 is built from 14 residues. V dropped 1 base and J dropped 10; count of bases not matched to a gene: 9. In nucleotides, the CDR3 is TGTGCCAGCAGTTTATCCCGACAGGGTTCCGACTACACCTTC. Its translation is CASSLSRQGSDYTF.

The chain employs TRBV3-1 (or the pseudogene TRBV3-2) and TRBJ1-2; D may be TRBD1 (5 bases). Trimming removed 0 bases at V and 1 base at J, with 12 bases between. This CDR3 region has 16 residues. The germline V gene has CDR1 LGHDT and CDR2 YNNKEL (reference sequence). This CDR3 is CASSQDPWRGNYGYTF. The CDR3, as DNA: TGTGCCAGCAGCCAAGATCCATGGAGGGGTAACTATGGCTACACCTTC.

The genes are TRBV1 and TRBJ2-7; the table assigns TRBD1, which was not confirmed against the DNA. TRBV1 is flagged as a pseudogene. The length of the CDR3 is 14 residues. The chain's CDR3 is CTSRRQGNPYEQYF. The CDR3, as DNA: TGCACCAGCAGACGACAGGGAAATCCCTACGAGCAGTACTTC.

This clone was observed a handful of times. The chain employs TRBV6-5 and TRBJ1-4; D uncertain. Trimming took off 6 bases at V and 1 base at J, with 12 bases between the two ends. From germline, CDR1 is MNHEY and CDR2 SVGAGI. The CDR3 extends over 15 amino acids. The CDR3 loop reads CASRSSGVTNEKLFF. The CDR3 DNA reads as TGTGCCAGCAGGAGCAGTGGGGTAACTAATGAAAAACTGTTTTTT.

The chain recombines TRBV3-1 (or the pseudogene TRBV3-2) with TRBJ2-1, with 7 bases that match TRBD1. The CDR3 runs 18 residues. The germline CDR1 and CDR2 sequences are LGHDT and YNNKEL (reference sequence). Unmatched junction bases numbered 13, after V lost 5 bases and J lost 0 bases. CDR3 loop: CASSRTGPNPSSYNEQFF. CDR3 bases: TGTGCCAGCAGCAGGACAGGTCCCAATCCGAGCTCCTACAATGAGCAGTTCTTC.

V usage is TRBV19 and J usage is TRBJ2-5; TRBD1 is a possible D gene (5 bases). The CDR3 is made up of 13 amino acids. CDR1 and CDR2 (germline): LNHDA, SQIVND (reference sequence). V lost 3 bases to trimming and J lost 4 bases, with 9 bases between them. The CDR3: CASSIQGGETQYF. The DNA of the CDR3 is TGTGCCAGTAGTATCCAGGGCGGAGAGACCCAGTACTTC.

The chain combines TRBV6-5 with TRBJ1-1; D is possibly TRBD1 (6 bases). Germline loops: CDR1 MNHEY, CDR2 SVGAGI. The CDR3 runs 16 residues. Trimming removed 0 bases from V and 0 bases from J, with 11 bases in between. The CDR3 spells CASSYSGTGMNTEAFF. CDR3 coding DNA: TGTGCCAGCAGTTACTCGGGTACAGGGATGAACACTGAAGCTTTCTTT.

This sequence joins TRBV6-5 and TRBJ1-2; TRBD1 aligns across 9 bases. CDR1 and CDR2 from the germline V gene are MNHEY and SVGAGI. This CDR3 is 14 amino acids long. Trimming removed 6 bases from V and 8 bases from J; junction bases left unmatched: 10. The CDR3 DNA sequence: TGTGCCAGCAGCCGGGGGACAGGGATGGGCGGCTACACCTTC. Its protein product is CASSRGTGMGGYTF.

V gene TRBV6-5 combines with J gene TRBJ2-7; D is unclear. The CDR3 runs to 13 residues. CDR1 and CDR2 from the germline V gene are MNHEY and SVGAGI. Between the trimmed V and J ends, which lost 7 bases and 0 bases, there was a span of 10 bases. The CDR3 sequence: CASISSNSYEQYF. The CDR3 DNA follows: TGTGCCAGCATATCAAGTAACTCCTACGAGCAGTACTTC.

V and J are TRBV30 and TRBJ1-5, with 7 bases matching TRBD1. The germline V gene encodes CDR1 GTSNPN and CDR2 SVGIG (reference sequence). J lost 1 base, V lost 3 bases, and 21 bases had no gene match. The CDR3 runs 20 residues. The CDR3 sequence is CAWRSTPLTGTFRSNQPQHF. The CDR3 nucleotides read TGTGCCTGGAGGTCCACCCCCCTGACAGGGACATTTAGAAGCAATCAGCCCCAGCATTTT. Full variable domain (rest looked up from reference TRBV30 and TRBJ1-5): SQTIHQWPATLVQPVGSPLSLECTVEGTSNPNLYWYRQAAGRGLQLLFYSVGIGQISSEVPQNLSASRPQDRQFILSSKKLLLSDSGFYLCAWRSTPLTGTFRSNQPQHFGDGTRLSIL.

This clone was found once. The V call is TRBV18, the J call TRBJ1-4; TRBD1 agrees at 7 bases. V trimming: 2 bases; J trimming: 8 bases; junction bases outside the gene matches: 17. This CDR3 has 18 amino acids. Germline CDR1 KGHSH, CDR2 LQKENI. In DNA, the CDR3 is TGTGCCAGCTCACCAGGACCTCAGGGGGAGGAAGGCGAGGAAAAACTGTTTTTT. It codes for CASSPGPQGEEGEEKLFF. Complete variable domain (other parts from reference TRBV18 and TRBJ1-4): NAGVMQNPRHLVRRRGQEARLRCSPMKGHSHVYWYRQLPEEGLKFMVYLQKENIIDESGMPKERFSAEFPKEGPSILRIQQVVRGDSAAYFCASSPGPQGEEGEEKLFFGSGTQLSVL.